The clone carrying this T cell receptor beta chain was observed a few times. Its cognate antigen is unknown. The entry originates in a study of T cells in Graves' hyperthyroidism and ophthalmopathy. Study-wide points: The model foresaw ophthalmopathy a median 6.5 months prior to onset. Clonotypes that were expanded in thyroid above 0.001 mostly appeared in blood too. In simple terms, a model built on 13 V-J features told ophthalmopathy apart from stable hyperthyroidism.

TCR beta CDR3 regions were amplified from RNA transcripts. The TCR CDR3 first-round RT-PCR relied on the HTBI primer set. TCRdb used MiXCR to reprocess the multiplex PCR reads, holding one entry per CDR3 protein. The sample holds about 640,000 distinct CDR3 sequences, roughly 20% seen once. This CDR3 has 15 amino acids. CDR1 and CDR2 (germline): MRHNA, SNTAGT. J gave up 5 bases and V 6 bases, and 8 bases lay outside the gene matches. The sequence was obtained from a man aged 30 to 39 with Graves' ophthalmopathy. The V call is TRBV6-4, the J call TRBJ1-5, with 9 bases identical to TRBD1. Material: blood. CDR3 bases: TGTGCCAGCAGCCATCCCGGGACAGGGCATCAGCCCCAGCATTTT. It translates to CASSHPGTGHQPQHF.